This T cell receptor (beta chain) was retrieved from a study of siplizumab effects on memory and regulatory T cells. This clone ranks as medium-sized. Its matching antigen is unknown. The CDR3 covers 15 residues. The V and J ends lost 4 bases and 3 bases respectively, with 17 bases between them. The V gene's germline CDR1 is SGDLS and CDR2 YYNGEE. Data came from immunoSEQ multiplex PCR; TCRdb stores just in-frame clones and leaves some out. The table has about 6,600 clones, about a third seen once. The authors cocultured the mixed lymphocyte reaction cells at 37 degrees C for approximately six days. The sequenced sample was CFSE-low (dividing) CD8+ T cells sorted from an allogeneic mixed lymphocyte reaction. The source of this sequence is a human donor in good health; the cells came from an allogeneic mixed lymphocyte reaction. This chain connects TRBV9 to TRBJ2-7; maybe TRBD2 (6 bases). The CDR3 bases are TGTGCCAGCAGCTTATCGGACGGGGGTTACTACGAGCAGTACTTC. Protein sequence: CASSLSDGGYYEQYF.